This entry lists 15 T cell receptor beta chains sequenced from one sample in a study of blood T cell repertoires in COVID-19. Clones were read by immunoSEQ multiplex PCR, and TCRdb kept only the in-frame ones, dropping some. The repertoire consists of 150,000 or so clones, with approximately 90% occurring once and the leading ten covering roughly 1.5%. The specimen was peripheral blood. These receptors were obtained from a woman aged 50 to 60 with acute or convalescent COVID-19.

This clone was detected once. The chain couples TRBV29-1 to TRBJ1-1, with D perhaps matching TRBD1 (5 bases). The CDR3 sequence is 14 residues long. The germline gives CDR1 SQVTM, CDR2 ANQGSEA. Trimming shortened V by 7 bases and J by 0 bases, and 15 bases separated the two germline ends. The CDR3 DNA reads as TGCAGCGCTCAGGATGGGGGGATGAACACTGAAGCTTTCTTT. Encoded protein: CSAQDGGMNTEAFF.

The chain has TRBV11-2 and TRBJ2-1; possible D gene TRBD1, 6 bases. The CDR3 consists of 15 residues. CDR1 is SGHAT and CDR2 is FQNNGV in the germline V gene. V lost 0 bases and J lost 5, with 11 bases in between. CDR3 nucleotides: TGTGCCAGCAGCTTAGATAGAGGACAGCACAATGAGCAGTTCTTC. This sequence encodes CASSLDRGQHNEQFF.

The chain links TRBV15 to TRBJ1-1, with a weak D call TRBD1 (5 bases). Trimming cost V 2 bases and J 1 base, with 11 bases left between them. Per the germline V gene, CDR1 is LNHNV and CDR2 is YYDKDF (reference sequence). The CDR3 spans 15 residues. CDR3 sequence reads: CATSRPDRQNTEAFF. The CDR3 nucleotides read TGTGCCACCAGCAGACCCGACAGACAGAACACTGAAGCTTTCTTT. The full variable domain, completed using reference TRBV15 and TRBJ1-1, is DAMVIQNPRYQVTQFGKPVTLSCSQTLNHNVMYWYQQKSSQAPKLLFHYYDKDFNNEADTPDNFQSRRPNTSFCFLDIRSPGLGDTAMYLCATSRPDRQNTEAFFGQGTRLTVV.

The chain is built from TRBV6-5 and TRBJ1-1, with TRBD1 identical over 8 bases. J gave up 3 bases and V 6 bases, and 6 bases lay outside the gene matches. Germline CDR1 is MNHEY and CDR2 is SVGAGI. This CDR3 spans 14 amino acids. The CDR3 loop reads CASSRTGSDTEAFF. CDR3 coding DNA: TGTGCCAGCAGCCGGACAGGGTCAGACACTGAAGCTTTCTTT.

The chain recombines TRBV5-8 with TRBJ1-5; no reliable D call. Germline assignment: CDR1 SGHTS and CDR2 YDEGEE. This CDR3 is built from 15 residues. V shed 1 base and J shed 0 bases, with 8 bases lying between them. The CDR3 sequence: CASSLFIDSNQPQHF. The CDR3 bases are TGTGCCAGCAGCTTGTTCATAGATAGCAATCAGCCCCAGCATTTT.

V usage is TRBV2 and J usage is TRBJ2-1; 13 positions agree with TRBD2. With V trimmed by 6 bases and J by 2 bases, 19 bases remained unmatched. The CDR3 sequence is 21 residues long. CDR1 and CDR2 from the germline V gene are SNHLY and FYNNEI. The DNA of the CDR3 is TGTGCCAGCAGCCCGAACCTAACTAGCGGGGGGGCCATCGTCACCTACAATGAGCAGTTCTTC. It specifies CASSPNLTSGGAIVTYNEQFF.

The rearrangement joins TRBV5-1 to TRBJ2-2; 16 positions match TRBD2. The germline CDR1 and CDR2 sequences are SGHRS and YFSETQ. This CDR3 has 18 residues. V was pared by 3 bases and J by 0 bases, with 2 bases of the junction left unmatched. CDR3 region: CASSSGLAGGTNTGELFF. The DNA for the CDR3 is TGCGCCAGCAGCTCGGGACTAGCGGGAGGGACGAACACCGGGGAGCTGTTTTTT. Full variable domain (missing parts from reference TRBV5-1 and TRBJ2-2): KAGVTQTPRYLIKTRGQQVTLSCSPISGHRSVSWYQQTPGQGLQFLFEYFSETQRNKGNFPGRFSGRQFSNSRSEMNVSTLELGDSALYLCASSSGLAGGTNTGELFFGEGSRLTVL.

The chain links TRBV4-2 to TRBJ2-1, with D maybe TRBD2 (7 bases). Trimming cost V 5 bases and J 8 bases, with 10 bases left between them. This CDR3 spans 12 amino acids. The V gene's germline CDR1 is LGHNA and CDR2 YNFKEQ. The CDR3 nucleotides read TGTGCCAGCAGCGGGGGGGCCCATGAGCAGTTCTTC. Translation: CASSGGAHEQFF.

This chain links TRBV2 with TRBJ2-3, with D perhaps matching TRBD2 (6 bases). Germline values: CDR1 SNHLY, CDR2 FYNNEI. This CDR3 has 12 amino acids. V was clipped by 8 bases and J by 2 bases, with 8 bases between them. The CDR3 protein is CASGGDTDTQYF. In DNA form, the CDR3 reads TGTGCCAGCGGAGGGGACACAGATACGCAGTATTTT.

This chain connects TRBV5-6 to TRBJ2-6, with 7 bases fitting TRBD1. The CDR3 runs 17 residues. Germline trimming cut 2 bases from V and 0 bases from J; bases unmatched to any gene: 5. Germline-derived CDR1 and CDR2 are SGHDT and YYEEEE. The CDR3: CASSLGTADSGANVLTF. In nucleotides, the CDR3 is TGTGCCAGCAGCTTAGGGACAGCGGACTCTGGGGCCAACGTCCTGACTTTC.

CDR3 DNA sequence: TGTGCCAGCAGCCCTGGGGGGGGTTCGGAGACCCAGTACTTC. Translated: CASSPGGGSETQYF. The J gene is TRBJ2-5, the V gene TRBV11-2; 7 nucleotides line up with TRBD2. V was pared by 5 bases and J by 5 bases, with 8 bases of the junction left unmatched. The CDR3 is made up of 14 amino acids. Per the germline V gene, CDR1 is SGHAT and CDR2 is FQNNGV.

This chain uses TRBV13 with TRBJ2-7, with 7 bases aligning to TRBD2. CDR3 size: 14 residues. The V gene's germline CDR1 is PRHDT and CDR2 FYEKMQ (reference sequence). V was pared by 5 bases and J by 1 base, with 5 bases of the junction left unmatched. The CDR3 spells CASSSVGGSYEQYF. The CDR3 DNA follows: TGTGCCAGCAGCAGTGTGGGGGGGTCCTACGAGCAGTACTTC.

The chain is built from TRBV24-1 and TRBJ2-3, with 10 bases aligning to TRBD1. V lost 3 bases and J lost 1; bases outside the gene matches: 3. This CDR3 is 16 amino acids long. Germline values: CDR1 KGHDR, CDR2 SFDVKD. The CDR3 loop is CATSDLGTGGTDTQYF. Written as DNA, the CDR3 is TGTGCCACCAGTGATCTGGGGACAGGGGGCACAGATACGCAGTATTTT.

The genes are TRBV27 and TRBJ1-3; perhaps TRBD1 as D (5 bases). From germline, CDR1 is MNHEY and CDR2 SMNVEV (reference sequence). V was cut by 9 bases and J by 1 base, with 16 bases left in between. The CDR3 has 15 amino acids. The CDR3 DNA follows: TGTGCCAGTAACCATTTCCGGGGGTCTGGAAACACCATATATTTT. Translated: CASNHFRGSGNTIYF.

V is TRBV6-6 and J is TRBJ2-7, with a tentative D call TRBD2 (6 bases). CDR1 is MNHNY and CDR2 is SVGAGI in the germline V gene (reference sequence). The CDR3 sequence is 13 residues long. The V end lost 5 bases, the J end lost 2 bases, and 10 bases lay between the germline ends. In nucleotides, the CDR3 is TGTGCCAGCAGTCTCGGGGGAACCTACGAGCAGTACTTC. It encodes CASSLGGTYEQYF.